A selection of T cell receptor beta chains follows, all from one sample in a study of beta chain features in type 1 diabetes. The protocol was immunoSEQ multiplex PCR, while the TCRdb copy is restricted to in-frame clones and leaves out a portion. The table includes 130,000 or so clones, 9.2% detected once. The sequenced sample was central memory CD4+ T cells from blood. The receptors stem from a man aged 18 to 35 in good health. Each CDR3 is given with its conserved first and last residue. A D gene is named only where the DNA matches it firmly. Only part of the rows carry a size: once, few, many, or a class if the clone is expanded.

clone_size	v_call	d_call	j_call	cdr3_nt	cdr3_aa
few	TRBV6-1	-	TRBJ2-7	TGTGCCAGCAGTTCAACTGATTCCTACGAGCAGTACTTC	CASSSTDSYEQYF
-	TRBV18	TRBD2	TRBJ2-1	TGTGCCAGCTCACCGGGACTAGCTGAGGATGAGCAGTTCTTC	CASSPGLAEDEQFF
many	TRBV14	TRBD1	TRBJ2-7	TGTGCCAGCAGCCCAGGACAGGGACGTTTGCGGCAGTACTTC	CASSPGQGRLRQYF
few	TRBV29-1	TRBD1	TRBJ1-1	TGCAGCGTAAATGGTCGACAGGGGGCGACTGAAGCTTTCTTT	CSVNGRQGATEAFF
few	TRBV5-1	-	TRBJ1-6	TGCGCCAGCAGCTTGGACAGGGATTTTTCACCCCTCCACTTT	CASSLDRDFSPLHF
-	TRBV7-8	-	TRBJ1-2	TGTGCCAGCAGCTTAGCCTCCGGCAGGGCGGATGGCTACACCTTC	CASSLASGRADGYTF
few	TRBV30	-	TRBJ1-5	TGTGCCTGGAGTGTAGGGCAGGGGTCCGTTCTAGGCAATCAGCCCCAGCATTTT	CAWSVGQGSVLGNQPQHF
few	TRBV7-2	-	TRBJ1-4	TGTGCCAGCAGATCAGGGGTACCTAATGAAAAACTGTTTTTT	CASRSGVPNEKLFF
few	TRBV5-1	-	TRBJ2-5	TGCGCCAGCAGCTTGGGGGCGCGGGTAAGAGAGACCCAGTACTTC	CASSLGARVRETQYF
-	TRBV5-6	-	TRBJ1-3	TGTGCCAGCAGCACCGGGATTTCTGGAAACACCATATATTTT	CASSTGISGNTIYF
few	TRBV7-2	-	TRBJ1-1	TGTGCCAGCAGCCAAGGAAGGGGCACTGAAGCTTTCTTT	CASSQGRGTEAFF
few	TRBV2	TRBD1	TRBJ1-4	TGTGCCAGCAGCCCCGGGACAGGGTCTTTACTGTTTTTT	CASSPGTGSLLFF
-	TRBV6-5	-	TRBJ1-2	TGTGCCAGCTTCGGTTTGTATGGCTACACCTTC	CASFGLYGYTF
-	TRBV4-3	-	TRBJ2-1	TGCGCCAGCAGCCGAACCTACCAAGGGGACAATGAGCAGTTCTTC	CASSRTYQGDNEQFF